The 5 T cell receptor beta chains listed next were all sequenced from one sample in a study of T-cell memory formation after mild COVID-19. MiXCR, applied by TCRdb to the 5' RACE reads, yields one record per CDR3 protein. The repertoire holds 300,000 to 350,000 distinct CDR3 sequences, with roughly an eighth as singletons. The material sequenced was PBMCs or a T cell subset sorted from them (not recorded which). These TCRs come from a man aged 18 to 35 who had mild COVID-19 (a few samples of this study predate the infection). Cell type and time point are not known.

This clonotype was seen only a few times. The V and J genes are TRBV7-6 and TRBJ2-3; D unclear. This CDR3 spans 15 amino acids. CDR1 is SGHVS and CDR2 is FNYEAQ in the germline V gene. Trimming pared 5 bases from V and 3 bases from J, leaving 15 bases between. CDR3 coding DNA: TGTGCCAGCAGCCGTAACTTCCCAAAAACAGATACGCAGTATTTT. Encoded protein: CASSRNFPKTDTQYF.

There are a few counts of this clonotype. J is TRBJ2-5 and V is TRBV9; 7 bases line up with TRBD1. Germline CDR1 SGDLS, CDR2 YYNGEE. V was clipped by 5 bases and J by 4 bases; unmatched bases: 11. The CDR3 consists of 15 residues. CDR3 amino acids: CASSDGDRKGETQYF. As DNA, the CDR3 is TGTGCCAGCAGTGACGGGGACAGAAAGGGAGAGACCCAGTACTTC.

V gene TRBV11-2 combines with J gene TRBJ2-3, with unresolved D. V lost 1 base, J lost 2 bases, and 7 bases lay in between. This CDR3 contains 14 residues. Germline V gives CDR1 SGHAT, CDR2 FQNNGV. CDR3 protein: CASSLAQYTDTQYF. DNA for the CDR3: TGTGCCAGCAGCTTAGCCCAGTACACAGATACGCAGTATTTT.

This chain links TRBV7-3 with TRBJ2-7, with a possible D match to TRBD1 (5 bases). CDR3 length equals 14 residues. V lost 6 bases and J lost 0, with 12 bases in between. Germline V CDR1 and CDR2: SGHTA, FQGTGA. The CDR3 DNA reads as TGTGCCAGCAGTCAGGGTTACCCCTCCTACGAGCAGTACTTC. Its translation: CASSQGYPSYEQYF. The whole variable domain, filled in from reference TRBV7-3 and TRBJ2-7, reads GAGVSQTPSNKVTEKGKYVELRCDPISGHTALYWYRQSLGQGPEFLIYFQGTGAADDSGLPNDRFFAVRPEGSVSTLKIQRTERGDSAVYLCASSQGYPSYEQYFGPGTRLTVT.

DNA of the CDR3: TGTGCCAGCAGTCGGGAGCGTTTTCCTGGAAACACCATATATTTT. Encoded protein: CASSRERFPGNTIYF. The J gene is TRBJ1-3, the V gene TRBV6-5, with D uncertain. Germline V gene sequence: CDR1 MNHEY, CDR2 SVGAGI. This CDR3 is 15 amino acids long. V shed 5 bases and J shed 2 bases, with 13 bases lying between them.